This record covers a single T cell receptor (beta chain). This entry belongs to a study of blood T cell repertoires in COVID-19. About the study: Sites in the United States, Italy and Spain provided acute and convalescent COVID-19 samples. Sources were T cells, B-cell-depleted T cells, or PBMCs; the material itself was cDNA or gDNA.

Method: immunoSEQ multiplex PCR; TCRdb's copy keeps in-frame clones and lacks some. The sample carries 140,000 or so clones, 75% to 90% recorded once. The sequenced sample consisted of peripheral blood. The receptor comes from a man aged 60 to 75 with active or convalescent COVID-19.

The CDR3 DNA is TGTGCCATCAGTGAGGAGCCCCCAGAGACCCAGTACTTC. Protein sequence: CAISEEPPETQYF. This chain joins TRBV10-3 and TRBJ2-5, with D unresolved. Germline V lookup: CDR1 ENHRY, CDR2 SYGVKD. Trimming stripped 2 bases from V and 4 bases from J, with 8 bases between. This CDR3 comprises 13 residues.